These 10 T cell receptor beta chains share one sample of origin, sequenced in a study of cytomegalovirus exposure and HLA in healthy donors. The PCR ran on 60 Vbeta and 13 Jbeta primers. Here immunoSEQ multiplex PCR was the method, and the copy in TCRdb shows in-frame clones only, minus some. The table records fewer than 130,000 clones, roughly 80% of them present only once. Sequenced sample: PBMCs. The receptors derive from a female donor in good health and CMV-seropositive.

The chain joins TRBV9 to TRBJ1-6, with a weak D call TRBD1 (5 bases). V lost 0 bases and J 5 bases, leaving 9 bases between the germline ends. Germline values: CDR1 SGDLS, CDR2 YYNGEE. The CDR3 has 15 amino acids. The CDR3 region has the DNA TGTGCCAGCAGCGTAGATCAGGGAAATAATTCACCCCTCCACTTT. This gives the protein CASSVDQGNNSPLHF.

The chain combines TRBV5-1 with TRBJ2-2; perhaps TRBD2 as D (5 bases). Trimming removed 0 bases from V and 6 bases from J, with 15 bases in between. This CDR3 contains 16 residues. The germline CDR1 and CDR2 sequences are SGHRS and YFSETQ. Here the CDR3 DNA reads TGCGCCAGCAGCTTGGATCTGGGTATGGGAGCCGGGGAGCTGTTTTTT. Translated: CASSLDLGMGAGELFF.

The chain combines TRBV14 with TRBJ2-2, with TRBD2 matching over 8 bases. Germline-derived CDR1 and CDR2 are SGHDN and FVKESK. This CDR3 comprises 18 residues. The V and J ends lost 1 base and 0 bases, in that order; junction bases with no gene match: 7. The DNA for the CDR3 is TGTGCCAGCAGCCAAGGGCTAGCGGGCGCGGCGAACACCGGGGAGCTGTTTTTT. Its protein is CASSQGLAGAANTGELFF.

The V and J genes are TRBV19 and TRBJ2-6; D possibly corresponds to TRBD2 (5 bases). Trimming shortened V by 6 bases and J by 2 bases, and 14 bases separated the two germline ends. CDR1 is LNHDA and CDR2 is SQIVND in the germline V gene (reference sequence). The CDR3 runs 16 residues. The CDR3 is CASRSTRFTGANVLTF. The CDR3 DNA sequence: TGTGCCAGTAGATCTACTAGGTTTACTGGGGCCAACGTCCTGACTTTC.

The rearrangement links TRBV7-2 to TRBJ1-6, with a tentative D call TRBD1 (5 bases). The CDR3 covers 15 residues. CDR1 SGHTA and CDR2 FQGNSA come from the germline V gene. With 3 bases removed from V and 7 bases from J, the gap between germline ends came to 13 bases. CDR3 residues: CASSFSGEGNSPLHF. CDR3 bases: TGTGCCAGCAGCTTTAGCGGGGAGGGGAATTCACCCCTCCACTTT.

The rearrangement joins TRBV21-1 to TRBJ2-2; the table assigns TRBD1, which was not confirmed against the DNA. TRBV21-1 corresponds to a pseudogene. The CDR3 consists of 17 residues. CDR3 bases: TGTGCCAGCAGCAATCGGTTTCGCGGACAGAACACCGGGGAGCTGTTTTTT. It translates to CASSNRFRGQNTGELFF.

V gene TRBV7-2 combines with J gene TRBJ1-2; TRBD1 might be the D (6 bases). This CDR3 spans 14 amino acids. Trimming removed 5 bases at V and 7 bases at J, with 17 bases between. CDR1 and CDR2 from the germline V gene are SGHTA and FQGNSA. The chain's CDR3 is CASSRTTGDGGYTF. The CDR3 DNA follows: TGTGCCAGCAGCCGCACGACAGGTGATGGTGGCTACACCTTC.

V is TRBV9 and J is TRBJ1-2; TRBD1 aligns across 8 bases. This CDR3 is 14 amino acids long. The germline V gene has CDR1 SGDLS and CDR2 YYNGEE. V trimming: 4 bases; J trimming: 7 bases; junction bases outside the gene matches: 9. This chain's CDR3 is CASSPTIDRGGYTF. The CDR3 DNA sequence: TGTGCCAGCAGCCCGACGATTGACAGGGGTGGCTACACCTTC.

The chain is built from TRBV6-5 and TRBJ1-6; D is perhaps TRBD1 (6 bases). The CDR3 spans 14 residues. With 7 bases removed from V and 8 bases from J, the gap between germline ends came to 15 bases. Germline V gene sequence: CDR1 MNHEY, CDR2 SVGAGI. The CDR3 DNA reads TGTGCCAGCACCCGACTGACAGGTTATTCACCCCTCCACTTT. Protein product: CASTRLTGYSPLHF.

This clone was seen just once. The rearrangement uses TRBV5-1 and TRBJ2-6, with 7 bases fitting TRBD1. This CDR3 contains 17 residues. Looked up from germline, CDR1 is SGHRS and CDR2 is YFSETQ. V trimming: 2 bases; J trimming: 3 bases; junction bases outside the gene matches: 8. The CDR3 DNA follows: TGCGCCAGCAGCTTAGCGACAGGGTTGTATGGGGCCAACGTCCTGACTTTC. This translates into CASSLATGLYGANVLTF.